This T cell receptor beta chain appears in the sequencing data of a study of identifying expanded T cells in peripheral blood. Generated by immunoSEQ multiplex PCR, the TCRdb table keeps only in-frame clones and is missing some. This repertoire shows about 58,000 clones, over 75% found once; its top ten account for around a sixth. This clone was seen a handful of times. This CDR3 is built from 15 residues. Germline lookup yields CDR1 MDHEN and CDR2 SYDVKM. The trim removed 4 bases at V and 7 bases at J, leaving 8 bases unmatched. This chain uses TRBV28 with TRBJ1-5; the match to TRBD1 covers 9 bases. The clonotype originates from a person aged 18 to 70 in good health. Sequencing used blood. This CDR3 reads CASSSRDRASQPQHF. Here the CDR3 DNA reads TGTGCCAGCAGTTCCCGGGACAGGGCCAGCCAGCCCCAGCATTTT.